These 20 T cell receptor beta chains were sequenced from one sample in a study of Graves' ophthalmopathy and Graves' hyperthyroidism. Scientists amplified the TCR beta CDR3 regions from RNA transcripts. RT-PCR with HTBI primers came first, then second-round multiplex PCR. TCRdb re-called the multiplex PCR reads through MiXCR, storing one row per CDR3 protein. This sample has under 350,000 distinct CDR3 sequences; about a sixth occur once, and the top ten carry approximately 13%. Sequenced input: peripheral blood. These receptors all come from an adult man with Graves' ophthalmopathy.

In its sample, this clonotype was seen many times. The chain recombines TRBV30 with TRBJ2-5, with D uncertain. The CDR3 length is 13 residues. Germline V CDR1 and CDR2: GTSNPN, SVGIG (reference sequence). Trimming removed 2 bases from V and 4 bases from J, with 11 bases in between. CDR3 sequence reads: CAWSRTAPETQYF. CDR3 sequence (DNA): TGTGCCTGGAGTAGGACCGCCCCAGAGACCCAGTACTTC.

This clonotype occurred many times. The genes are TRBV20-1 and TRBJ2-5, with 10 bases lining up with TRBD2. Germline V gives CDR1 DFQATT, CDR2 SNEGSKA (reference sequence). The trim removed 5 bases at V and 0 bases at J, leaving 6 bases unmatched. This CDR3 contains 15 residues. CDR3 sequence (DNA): TGCAGTGCTGCTTACGGGACTAGCGACCAAGAGACCCAGTACTTC. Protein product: CSAAYGTSDQETQYF.

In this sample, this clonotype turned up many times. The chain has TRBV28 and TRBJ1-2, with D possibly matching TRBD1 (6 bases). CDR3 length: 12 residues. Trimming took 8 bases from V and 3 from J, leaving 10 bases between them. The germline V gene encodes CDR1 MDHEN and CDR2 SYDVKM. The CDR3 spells CASATGYYGYTF. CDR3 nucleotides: TGTGCCAGCGCCACAGGGTACTATGGCTACACCTTC.

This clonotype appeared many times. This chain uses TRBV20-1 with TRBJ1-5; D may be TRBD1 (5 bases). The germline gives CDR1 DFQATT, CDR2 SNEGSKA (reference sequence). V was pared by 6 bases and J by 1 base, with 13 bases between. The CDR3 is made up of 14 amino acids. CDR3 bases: TGCAGTGCCCCGGTCGGGGGGAGCAATCAGCCCCAGCATTTT. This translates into CSAPVGGSNQPQHF.

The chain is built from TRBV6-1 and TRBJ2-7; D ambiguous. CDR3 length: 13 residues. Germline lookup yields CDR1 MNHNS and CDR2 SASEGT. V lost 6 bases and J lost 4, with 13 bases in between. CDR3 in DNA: TGTGCCAGCAGAAGGACCTTTGGGTACGAGCAGTACTTC. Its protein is CASRRTFGYEQYF.

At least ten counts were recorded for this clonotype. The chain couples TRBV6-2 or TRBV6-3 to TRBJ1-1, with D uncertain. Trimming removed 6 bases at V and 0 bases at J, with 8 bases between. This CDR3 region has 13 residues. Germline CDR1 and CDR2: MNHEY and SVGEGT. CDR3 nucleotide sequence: TGTGCCAGCAGCCGAAGGTTGAACACTGAAGCTTTCTTT. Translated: CASSRRLNTEAFF.

CDR3 bases: TGTGCCAGCAGTTACAACGGAGGACAGCCCGGGGAGCTGTTTTTT. This encodes CASSYNGGQPGELFF. The genes are TRBV12-3 or TRBV12-4 and TRBJ2-2; weak D call: TRBD1 (6 bases). The CDR3 loop spans 15 amino acids. The V and J ends lost 4 bases and 6 bases respectively, with 15 bases between them.

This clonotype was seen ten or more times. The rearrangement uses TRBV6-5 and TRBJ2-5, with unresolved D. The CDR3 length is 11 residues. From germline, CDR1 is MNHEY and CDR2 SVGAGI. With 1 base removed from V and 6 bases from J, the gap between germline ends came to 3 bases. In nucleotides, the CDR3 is TGTGCCAGCAGTTACTTCAAGACCCAGTACTTC. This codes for CASSYFKTQYF.

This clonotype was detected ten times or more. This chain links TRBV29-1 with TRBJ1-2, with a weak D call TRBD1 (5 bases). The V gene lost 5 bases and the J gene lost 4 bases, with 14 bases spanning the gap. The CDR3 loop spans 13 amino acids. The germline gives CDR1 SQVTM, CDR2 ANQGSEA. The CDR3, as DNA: TGCAGCGTTTACCACTCAGGGACCTATGGCTACACCTTC. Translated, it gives CSVYHSGTYGYTF.

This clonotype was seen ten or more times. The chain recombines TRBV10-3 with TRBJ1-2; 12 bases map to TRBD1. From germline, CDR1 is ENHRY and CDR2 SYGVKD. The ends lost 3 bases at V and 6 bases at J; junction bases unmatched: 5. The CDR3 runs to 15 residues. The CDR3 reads CAISDRGQGADGYTF. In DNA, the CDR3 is TGTGCCATCAGTGATAGGGGACAGGGGGCGGATGGCTACACCTTC.

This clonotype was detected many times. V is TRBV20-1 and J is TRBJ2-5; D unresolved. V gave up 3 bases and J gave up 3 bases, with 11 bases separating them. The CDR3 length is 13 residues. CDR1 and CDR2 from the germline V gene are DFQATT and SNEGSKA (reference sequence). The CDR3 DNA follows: TGCAGTGCTAGCGGGTCGGCCGAAGAGACCCAGTACTTC. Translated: CSASGSAEETQYF.

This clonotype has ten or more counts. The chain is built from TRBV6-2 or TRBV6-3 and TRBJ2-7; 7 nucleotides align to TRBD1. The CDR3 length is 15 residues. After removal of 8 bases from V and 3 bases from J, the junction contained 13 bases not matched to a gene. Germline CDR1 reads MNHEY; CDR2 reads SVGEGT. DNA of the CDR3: TGTGCCAGCCAAGAACAGGGGTCCACCAACTACGAGCAGTACTTC. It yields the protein CASQEQGSTNYEQYF.

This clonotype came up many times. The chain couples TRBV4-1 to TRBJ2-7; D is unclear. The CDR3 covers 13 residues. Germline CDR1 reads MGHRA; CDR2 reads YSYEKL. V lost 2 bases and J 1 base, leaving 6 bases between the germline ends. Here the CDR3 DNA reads TGCGCCAGCAGCCAAACGACTTCCTACGAGCAGTACTTC. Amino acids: CASSQTTSYEQYF.

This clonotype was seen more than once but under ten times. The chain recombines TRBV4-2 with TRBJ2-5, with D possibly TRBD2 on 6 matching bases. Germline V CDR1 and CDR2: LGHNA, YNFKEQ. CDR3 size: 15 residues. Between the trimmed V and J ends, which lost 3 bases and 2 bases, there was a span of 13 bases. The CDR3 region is CASSQAVSGQETQYF. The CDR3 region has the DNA TGTGCCAGCAGCCAGGCGGTTAGCGGACAAGAGACCCAGTACTTC.

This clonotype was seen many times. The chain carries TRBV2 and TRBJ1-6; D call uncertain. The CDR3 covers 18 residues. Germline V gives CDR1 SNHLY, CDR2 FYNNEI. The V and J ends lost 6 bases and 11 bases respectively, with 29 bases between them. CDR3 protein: CASRRLRDKLSSHPPLHF. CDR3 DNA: TGTGCCAGCAGGAGGTTGAGGGATAAGCTAAGCTCTCATCCACCCCTCCACTTT. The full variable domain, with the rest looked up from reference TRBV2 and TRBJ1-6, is EPEVTQTPSHQVTQMGQEVILRCVPISNHLYFYWYRQILGQKVEFLVSFYNNEISEKSEIFDDQFSVERPDGSNFTLKIRSTKLEDSAMYFCASRRLRDKLSSHPPLHFGNGTRLTVT.

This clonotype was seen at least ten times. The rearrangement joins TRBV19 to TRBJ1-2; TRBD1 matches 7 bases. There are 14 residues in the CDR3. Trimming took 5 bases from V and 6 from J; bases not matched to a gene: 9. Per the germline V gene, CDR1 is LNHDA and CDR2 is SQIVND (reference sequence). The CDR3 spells CASSRLQGQHGYTF. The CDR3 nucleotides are TGTGCCAGTAGTCGACTCCAGGGACAGCATGGCTACACCTTC.

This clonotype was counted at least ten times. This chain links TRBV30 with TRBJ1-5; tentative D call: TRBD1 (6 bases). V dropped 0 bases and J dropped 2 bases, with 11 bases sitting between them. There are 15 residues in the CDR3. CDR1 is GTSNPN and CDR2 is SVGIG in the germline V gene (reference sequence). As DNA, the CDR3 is TGTGCCTGGAGTGTACCCGGGGGCGGCAATCAGCCCCAGCATTTT. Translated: CAWSVPGGGNQPQHF.

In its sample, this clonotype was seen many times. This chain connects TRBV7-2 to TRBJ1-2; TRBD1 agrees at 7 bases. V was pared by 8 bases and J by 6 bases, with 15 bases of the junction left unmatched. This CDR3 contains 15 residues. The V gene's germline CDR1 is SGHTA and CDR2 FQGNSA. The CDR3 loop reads CASSYPGTVLHGYTF. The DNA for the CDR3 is TGTGCCAGCTCCTACCCCGGGACAGTTCTACATGGCTACACCTTC.

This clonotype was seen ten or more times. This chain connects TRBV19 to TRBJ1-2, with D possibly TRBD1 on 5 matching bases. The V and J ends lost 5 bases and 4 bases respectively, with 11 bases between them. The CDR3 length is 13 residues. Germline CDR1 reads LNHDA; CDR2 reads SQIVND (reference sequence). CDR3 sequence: CASSQGITYGYTF. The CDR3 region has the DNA TGTGCCAGTAGTCAGGGAATTACCTATGGCTACACCTTC.

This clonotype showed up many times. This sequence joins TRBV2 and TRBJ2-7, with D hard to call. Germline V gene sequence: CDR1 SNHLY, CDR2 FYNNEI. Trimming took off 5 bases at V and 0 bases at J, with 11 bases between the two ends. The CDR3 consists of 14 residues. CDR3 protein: CASSIDRSSYEQYF. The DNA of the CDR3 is TGTGCCAGCAGTATCGACCGAAGCTCCTACGAGCAGTACTTC. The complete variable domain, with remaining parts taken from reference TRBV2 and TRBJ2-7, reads EPEVTQTPSHQVTQMGQEVILRCVPISNHLYFYWYRQILGQKVEFLVSFYNNEISEKSEIFDDQFSVERPDGSNFTLKIRSTKLEDSAMYFCASSIDRSSYEQYFGPGTRLTVT.